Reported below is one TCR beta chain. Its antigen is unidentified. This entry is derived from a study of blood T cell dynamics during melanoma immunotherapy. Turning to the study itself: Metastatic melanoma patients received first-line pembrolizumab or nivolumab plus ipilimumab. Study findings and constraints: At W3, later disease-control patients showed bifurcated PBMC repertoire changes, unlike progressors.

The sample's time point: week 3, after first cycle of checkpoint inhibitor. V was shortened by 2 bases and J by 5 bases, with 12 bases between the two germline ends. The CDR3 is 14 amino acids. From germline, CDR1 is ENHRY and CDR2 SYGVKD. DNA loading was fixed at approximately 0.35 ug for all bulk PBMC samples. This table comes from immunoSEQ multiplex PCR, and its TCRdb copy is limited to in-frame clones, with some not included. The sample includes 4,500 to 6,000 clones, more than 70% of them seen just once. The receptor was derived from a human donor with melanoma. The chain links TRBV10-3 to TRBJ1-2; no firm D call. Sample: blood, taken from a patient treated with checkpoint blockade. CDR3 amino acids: CAISEPPPGYGYTF. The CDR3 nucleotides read TGTGCCATCAGTGAGCCCCCCCCGGGTTATGGCTACACCTTC.